The 4 T cell receptor beta chains in this list originate from one sample, sequenced in a study of T cells in Graves' hyperthyroidism and ophthalmopathy. Regions amplified from RNA transcripts were the TCR beta CDR3 regions. Carried out on the TCR CDR3, a first-round RT-PCR used the HTBI primer set. Each CDR3 protein is one row after TCRdb ran MiXCR on the multiplex PCR reads. The sample records 500,000 to 750,000 distinct CDR3 sequences, around 46% being singletons. Sequenced sample: peripheral blood or thyroid tissue (not recorded which). The receptors here all came from a woman between 18 and 29 years old with Graves' hyperthyroidism.

The V gene is TRBV29-1, the J gene TRBJ2-7, with TRBD2 as a possible D gene (5 bases). Trimming took 2 bases from V and 7 from J, leaving 15 bases between them. Germline V gives CDR1 SQVTM, CDR2 ANQGSEA. The CDR3 consists of 13 residues. CDR3 nucleotide sequence: TGCAGCGTTGAAAGCGGTCTCTCGGGGGAGCAGTACTTC. Translating gives CSVESGLSGEQYF.

The chain employs TRBV20-1 and TRBJ2-7; 10 bases agree with TRBD2. V lost 4 bases and J lost 4; bases outside the gene matches: 10. In germline, CDR1 is DFQATT, CDR2 SNEGSKA (reference sequence). The CDR3 is 15 amino acids. The CDR3 coding sequence is TGCAGTGCTACCGGGGCTAGCGGGAGACGGTACGAGCAGTACTTC. Protein: CSATGASGRRYEQYF.

The chain links TRBV24-1 to TRBJ2-5, with D perhaps assigned TRBD1 or TRBD2 (5 bases each). Germline CDR1 reads KGHDR; CDR2 reads SFDVKD. V gave up 7 bases and J gave up 5 bases, with 10 bases separating them. This CDR3 is 12 amino acids long. The CDR3 nucleotides are TGTGCCACCAGCGTAGGGGACGAGACCCAGTACTTC. Translating gives CATSVGDETQYF.

The chain has TRBV20-1 and TRBJ2-7, with 12 bases identical to TRBD2. There are 15 residues in the CDR3. Trimming took 0 bases from V and 6 from J; bases not matched to a gene: 6. Germline-derived CDR1 and CDR2 are DFQATT and SNEGSKA (reference sequence). The CDR3 loop reads CSARELTSGSSEQYF. CDR3 bases: TGCAGTGCTAGAGAGTTGACTAGCGGGAGTTCCGAGCAGTACTTC.